This T cell receptor beta chain stems from a study of cytomegalovirus exposure and HLA in healthy donors (dated by TCRdb to between 2016 and 2019). Looking at the study overall: An earlier analysis of approximately 590 of the donors reported approximately 290 Gb of sequence data and 120 million or so unique TCR beta sequences from approximately 180 million T cells. Several DR-DQ haplotypes were handled as single units for association and clustering because linkage in the cohort was strong. On average, around 200,000 unique TCR beta nucleotide sequences were sequenced per donor among 398 genotyped donors of the cohort, with roughly 19% of those sequences being non-productive. An early release covering roughly 600 HLA-typed donors comprised 300 to 350 gigabases of sequencing data and around 86 million unique TCR sequences. Donor age, sex, ethnicity and CMV serostatus were compiled together with the repertoire data. The study combined high-throughput TCR immunosequencing, statistical association of individual TCRs with disease status, and machine learning to predict cytomegalovirus infection status. Of the 350 to 450 genotyped donors, 81% were placed in the genetic ancestry cluster associated with self-reported Caucasian donors. Genome-wide SNP genotypes for about 55% of the roughly 670 donors were used in a later genetic analysis, which treated that subset as a discovery cohort. Besides the first cohort of approximately 710 subjects, a separate validation cohort made up of 120 different subjects was used. An earlier analysis of about 620 of the donors applied high-throughput TCR beta sequencing to assess whether each TCR beta V gene segment acted as functional or pseudogenic. The study aimed to test whether cataloging public T cell receptors could reveal signatures of past pathogen exposure. Every discovery cohort repertoire had been produced on one sequencing platform. The T cell repertoires of several hundred subjects were profiled by immunosequencing and related to cytomegalovirus serostatus. A later analysis re-examined previously published TCR beta repertoires from about 670 donors and added high-resolution HLA genotyping to investigate patterns of TCR occurrence. Rather than drawing on any new phenotypic data, the later analysis identified candidate immune exposures from TCR beta sequences and the way those sequences occurred across donors. HLA typing covered class I and class II loci at four-digit resolution. The number of donors typed differed by locus, with 629-630 for A, B, C, DRB1 and DQB1, 522 for DQA1, some 570 for DPA1, and over 400 for DPB1.

The cohort comprised under 700 healthy bone marrow donors. At the time of sampling, every cohort member was nominally healthy, though immune exposures that went unrecorded were likely present. The donor was CMV seronegative and was included in the group of about 400 seronegative cohort members. A peripheral blood sample was collected from each donor, and TCR beta sequencing was performed on peripheral blood mononuclear cells. Genomic DNA extraction from the blood cell samples was performed with the Qiagen DNeasy Blood Extraction Kit. Libraries were made using the immunoSEQ multiplex PCR assay. For the multiplex PCR, a mixture combining 60 forward primers for TCR Vbeta segments and 13 reverse primers for TCR Jbeta segments was used. The CDR3 region of rearranged TCR beta genes was amplified from genomic DNA by a multiplex PCR assay. The Illumina HiSeq System was used to sequence the amplified TCR beta libraries as 87-base-pair reads. In the original analysis: A later analysis tallied around 80 million unique TCR beta chains across the 700 or so repertoires, and some 10 million of those chains were shared by two or more donors. To remove PCR and sequencing errors, raw reads were error-corrected and collapsed into unique sequences using a nearest-neighbor algorithm that merged closely related sequences. Alignment of CDR3 sequences to IMGT reference sequences was used to assign V, D and J gene segments. For a sequence to be retained, at least a six-nucleotide match to both a V gene segment and a J gene segment was required. Rearrangements were classified as productive when the CDR3 lacked stop codons and remained in frame with V and J, and all other rearrangements were classified as non-productive. CDR3 was defined by IMGT convention, running from the second conserved V-encoded cysteine to the conserved J-encoded phenylalanine. The earlier analysis of about 610 of the donors excluded any sequence lacking an unambiguous match to a single V gene segment. In an earlier analysis of approximately 590 of the donors, a V segment was called functional when productive rearrangements were above 56.7%, and segregating when the standard deviation between donors exceeded 5%. A statistical classification framework was built for diagnosing cytomegalovirus status from the catalog of TCR beta chain sequences. V and J gene assignment, in a later analysis, came from comparing TCR nucleotide sequences with IMGT/GENE-DB human TR gene sequences. The TCRdist pipeline was used in a later analysis to assign CDR3 sequences and most-parsimonious VDJ recombination scenarios. A later analysis defined each TCR beta chain by its CDR3 amino acid sequence plus V-gene family, and excluded reads lacking a unique V-gene family. To address suspected cross-contamination and a sequencing artifact, a later analysis removed under 600 highly shared, low-generation-probability nucleotide sequences. A later analysis calculated a clonal expansion index for each public chain from normalized within-repertoire ranks of inferred template counts. In a later analysis, generation probabilities were computed using a VDJ recombination model fitted to out-of-frame rearrangements, and the results were checked against IGoR. In a later analysis, TCR-TCR, TCR-HLA and TCR-CMV co-occurrence was scored with hypergeometric tests, and a repertoire-size bias correction was applied to TCR pairs. To estimate false discovery rates, a later analysis permuted the HLA or CMV assignments 20 times. In a later analysis, co-occurring TCRs were grouped with DBSCAN, and TCRdist sequence similarity was added when clustering was performed within HLA-allele-positive subsets. Co-occurrence clustering excluded repertoires with fewer than 30,000 or more than 120,000 public chains, plus five with anomalous nucleotide sharing. TCRdb provides this immuneACCESS table in a form limited to in-frame rearrangements. Some clones are lacking; in checked studies, under half of them reflect an unresolved V gene, and why the rest are absent is not known. That table supplies the V and J calls and clone size; D and trimming were determined from the DNA. The sample table shows 100,000 or so clones, and 70% to 85% are seen once. The ten top clones hold about 3% of the sample.

Overall results and qualifications from the work: Most TCR sequences were seen in very few donors, while some public TCRs were found in many individuals. Strong co-occurrence of HLA alleles, especially DR and DQ, made assigning TCR associations to individual alleles difficult. Only TCR beta chains were sequenced in this cohort, and the absence of alpha or paired-chain data limited detectable features. In a later analysis, the rate of TCR association differed among HLA loci, with DRB1 alleles having the most associated TCRs and HLA-C alleles having the fewest. Immune exposure information for the cohort was limited to CMV serostatus. V-gene and J-gene trimming of TCR beta chains was associated with a missense DCLRE1C variant in a later genetic analysis, and the association was replicated in an independent cohort. Compared with equally common non-associated chains, HLA-associated TCR beta chains in a later analysis were more clonally expanded and had lower generation probabilities. Because the 87-base-pair reads could not distinguish some IMGT-functional V segments, including TRBV6-2 and TRBV6-3, those segments were excluded. A later analysis associated approximately 17,000 TCR beta sequences with specific HLA alleles at a false discovery rate of 0.05. A group of highly shared sequence variants was considered likely to be a technical artifact of the sequencing pipeline. In an earlier analysis of approximately 590 of the donors, most TCR beta V segments appeared in productive rearrangements about 87% or about 30% of the time, broadly matching IMGT annotations. In a later analysis, several top co-occurrence clusters were reported to appear linked to parvovirus B19, influenza, CMV and Epstein-Barr virus. Because some donors lacked HLA typing at each locus, the association tests relied only on the typed subset. The presence/absence analyses assumed that sequencing depth was roughly uniform across donors, and that assumption may not be true. In vitro tests confirmed that a few of the cytomegalovirus-associated TCR beta chains recognize cytomegalovirus antigens. Linkage disequilibrium might explain the correlated functional status among segregating V segments, but an unknown experimental factor could not be excluded. Cytomegalovirus status was reported to be diagnosed by the classifier with high specificity and sensitivity in both the original and validation cohorts. The earlier analysis of 587 of the donors excluded fewer than 20 rarely observed V segments, including chromosome 9 orphons, because counts were too low. In the study, around 150 TCR beta chains were listed as associated with cytomegalovirus. According to a later genetic analysis, donors in an Asian-associated ancestry cluster had fewer N-insertions in productive TCRs than the approximately 630-donor mean. According to a later analysis, most CMV-associated TCR beta chains appeared to be HLA-restricted, and the HLA associations seemed to be driven largely by CMV exposure. According to the authors, the approach could potentially be generalized to other disease states and immunological phenotypes. A further reported finding was that TCR beta sequences accurately predicted the HLA-A and HLA-B alleles for most subjects in the first cohort.

Only one count was recorded for this clone. What antigen it recognizes has not been identified. No base quality values were provided; no much bigger clone lies one nucleotide off. From a lookup of the germline V gene, CDR1 and CDR2 are MNHEY and SVGAGI. Spanning cysteine to phenylalanine, the CDR3 consists of 15 amino acids. Only the CDR3 part of the read is kept: 45 bases, read in frame from the first base. Trimming accounts for 7 bases at V and 3 bases at J, while the number of junction bases matched to no gene is 8. The sample comprised PBMCs. The TCR sequence derives from a woman aged 40 to 49 in good health and CMV-seronegative. Rearrangement joined TRBV6-5 to TRBJ1-5, with 8 junctional bases fitting TRBD1. Here is the DNA: TGTGCCAGCAAAGAACAGGGGGGGTACAATCAGCCCCAGCATTTT. Translation gives CASKEQGGYNQPQHF.